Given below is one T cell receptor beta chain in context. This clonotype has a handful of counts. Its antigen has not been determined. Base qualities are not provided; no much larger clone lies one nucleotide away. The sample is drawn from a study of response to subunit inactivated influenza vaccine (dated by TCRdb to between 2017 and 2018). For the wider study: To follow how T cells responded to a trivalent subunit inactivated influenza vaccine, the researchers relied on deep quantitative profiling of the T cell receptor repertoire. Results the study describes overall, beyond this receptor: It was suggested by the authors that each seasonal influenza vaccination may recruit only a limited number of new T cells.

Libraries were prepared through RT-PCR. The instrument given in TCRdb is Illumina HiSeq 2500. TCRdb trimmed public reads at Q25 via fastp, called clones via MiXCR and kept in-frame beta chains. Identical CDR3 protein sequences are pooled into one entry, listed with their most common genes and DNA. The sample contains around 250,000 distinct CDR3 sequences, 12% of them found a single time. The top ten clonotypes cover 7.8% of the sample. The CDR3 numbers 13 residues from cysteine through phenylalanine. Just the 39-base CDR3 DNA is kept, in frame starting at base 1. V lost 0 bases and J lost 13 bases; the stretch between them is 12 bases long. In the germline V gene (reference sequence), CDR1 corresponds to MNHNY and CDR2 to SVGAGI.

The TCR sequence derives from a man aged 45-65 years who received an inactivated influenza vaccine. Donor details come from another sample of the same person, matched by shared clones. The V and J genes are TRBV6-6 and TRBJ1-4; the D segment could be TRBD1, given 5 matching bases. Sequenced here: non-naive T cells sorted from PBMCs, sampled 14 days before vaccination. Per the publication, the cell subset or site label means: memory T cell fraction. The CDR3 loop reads CASSYSPQGALFF. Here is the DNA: TGTGCCAGCAGTTACTCTCCCCAGGGAGCACTGTTTTTT.